This T cell receptor (beta chain) was recovered during a study of cytomegalovirus exposure and HLA in healthy donors. Study outcomes and limitations: Most TCR sequences were uncommon, yet certain public TCRs appeared in many donors.

This clone was picked up one time. Antigen unknown. Method: immunoSEQ multiplex PCR; TCRdb's copy keeps in-frame clones and lacks some. This repertoire shows over 90,000 clones, roughly 94% found once; its top ten account for approximately 1%. The CDR3 has 13 residues. CDR1 is GTSNPN and CDR2 is SVGIG in the germline V gene (reference sequence). The V segment lost 7 bases and the J segment 6 bases; nucleotides outside the gene matches: 9. The donors were part of the roughly 120-subject validation cohort, which stood apart from the 666-subject first cohort. Sequenced material: PBMCs. This chain connects TRBV30 to TRBJ1-5, with 7 bases lining up with TRBD1. The receptor was derived from a woman aged 18-35 years in good health and CMV-seronegative. The CDR3 sequence: CAYRGQMGQPQHF. CDR3 in DNA: TGTGCCTATAGGGGGCAGATGGGTCAGCCCCAGCATTTT.